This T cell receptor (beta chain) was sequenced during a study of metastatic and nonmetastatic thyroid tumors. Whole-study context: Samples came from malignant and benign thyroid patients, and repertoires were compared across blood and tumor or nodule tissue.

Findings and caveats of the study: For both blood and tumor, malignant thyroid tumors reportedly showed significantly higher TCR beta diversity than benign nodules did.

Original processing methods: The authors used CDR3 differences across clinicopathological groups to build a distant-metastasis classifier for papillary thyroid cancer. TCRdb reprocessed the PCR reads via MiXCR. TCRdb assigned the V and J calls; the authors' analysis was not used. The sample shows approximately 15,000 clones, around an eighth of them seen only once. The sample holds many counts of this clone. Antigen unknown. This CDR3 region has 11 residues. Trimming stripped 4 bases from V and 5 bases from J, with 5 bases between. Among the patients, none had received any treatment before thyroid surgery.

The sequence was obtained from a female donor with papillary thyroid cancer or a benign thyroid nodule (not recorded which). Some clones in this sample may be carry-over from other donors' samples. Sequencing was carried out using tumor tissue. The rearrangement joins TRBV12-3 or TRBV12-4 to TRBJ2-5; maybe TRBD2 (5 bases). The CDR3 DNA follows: TGTGCCAGCAGTTGGGAGGAGACCCAGTACTTC. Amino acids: CASSWEETQYF.